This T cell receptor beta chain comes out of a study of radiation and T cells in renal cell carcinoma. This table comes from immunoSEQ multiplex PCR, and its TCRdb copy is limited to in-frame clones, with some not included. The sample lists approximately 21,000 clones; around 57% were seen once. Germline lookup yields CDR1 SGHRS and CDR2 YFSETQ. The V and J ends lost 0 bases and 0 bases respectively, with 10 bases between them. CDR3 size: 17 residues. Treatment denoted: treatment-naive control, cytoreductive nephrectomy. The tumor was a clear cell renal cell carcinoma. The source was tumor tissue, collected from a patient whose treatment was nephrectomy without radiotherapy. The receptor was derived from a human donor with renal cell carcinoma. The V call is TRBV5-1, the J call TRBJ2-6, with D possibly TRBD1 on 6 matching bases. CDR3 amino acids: CASSLGQASSGANVLTF. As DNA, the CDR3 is TGCGCCAGCAGCTTGGGACAGGCCAGCTCTGGGGCCAACGTCCTGACTTTC.